This T cell receptor (beta chain) was identified during a study of T cell repertoires in ileal Crohn's disease (dated by TCRdb to between 2019 and 2020). The study in broad terms: Median disease duration was roughly eight years, and 30% to 45% of patients were identified as active smokers at the time of surgery. TCR repertoire analysis was performed in about 59 Crohn's disease patients drawn from a prospective multicentre cohort. Roughly half of the patients were given postoperative therapy, with 15 to 20 on anti-TNF agents and about a dozen on thiopurines. Running in parallel with the study was a multicentre cohort set up to find predictors of early endoscopic recurrence following ileocolonic resection. A total of roughly 170 mucosal samples from about 57 patients were sequenced, collected from several sites on the surgical specimen and at postoperative endoscopy. Endoscopic postoperative recurrence was defined as a Rutgeerts score above i0. All patients had surgery for a complication: stricturing disease in roughly 61% and penetrating disease in about 39%.

Adults with ileal or ileocolonic Crohn's disease and an indication for ileocolonic resection were eligible for inclusion. Before DNA extraction, whole ileal mucosal biopsies were kept frozen at -80 degrees C. Genomic DNA was isolated from frozen whole biopsies using a TRizol-based method, and the DNA was quantified with a NanoDrop 2000 spectrophotometer. As to this clone: Its binding antigen is unknown. No quality values exist for individual bases; no much larger clone is one base distant.

On the study overall, not on this receptor specifically: Compared with CD4 T cells, sorted CD8 T cells contained more high-frequency clones, which suggests that the mucosal expansions were mostly CD8. A significantly higher proportion of clonal expansions was observed in active smokers at surgery than in non-smokers (approximately 28% vs 17%, p=0.02). Only a subgroup of patients, of unstated size, had their mucosal CD4 and CD8 T cells sorted and sequenced. Higher percentages of high-frequency clones at the time of surgery were linked to endoscopic recurrence, and every patient with clonality above 26.8% (18/57) had recurrence.

Roughly 540 nanograms of biopsy DNA per sample were submitted for commercial TCRB immunosequencing. A two-step, amplification bias-controlled multiplex PCR was used by Adaptive Biotechnology to amplify CDR3 regions from genomic DNA. Primers for every V and J gene segment were used in the first PCR, and barcodes and Illumina adapters were added in the second PCR. An Illumina instrument was used to sequence the CDR3 libraries. The authors' analysis ran thus. The analysis drew on both the pipelines supplied by the vendor and custom analysis of the raw data in R/Bioconductor running R version 3.3.0. Clonality, which ranges from 0 to 1, was calculated as the inverse of the normalised Shannon entropy across all productive clones. The repertoire share taken up by the top 100 clones defined high-frequency clones, and only clones that passed a 95% confidence test were kept. The Simpson index measured repertoire diversity, and the Morisita-Horn index measured overlap between samples. The clones in this table, taken by TCRdb from immuneACCESS, are in-frame only. Not every clone is retained; where verified, under half of the shortfall comes from an unresolved V gene, and the cause of the rest is unknown. That table is the source of V, J and clone size, and D and trimming were worked out from the DNA. The sample table shows approximately 17,000 clones, and 70% to 90% are seen once. The ten largest clones capture around 10% of the sample.

From cysteine to phenylalanine, the CDR3 is 14 amino acids long. Only the CDR3 portion is preserved as DNA: 42 bases, with reading frame beginning at the first base. Trimming takes 8 bases off V and 0 bases off J; junction bases not matched to a gene: 3. The germline V gene (reference sequence) gives CDR1 as SEHNR and CDR2 as FQNEAQ. The clonotype comes from an adult with Crohn's disease. Sequencing used ileal tissue. The chain joins TRBV7-9 to TRBJ2-2; the central 7 bases match TRBD1. The bases read TGTGCCAGCCTCGACAGGGCGAACACCGGGGAGCTGTTTTTT. Its amino acids are CASLDRANTGELFF.